Listed below are T cell receptor beta chains from one sample, sequenced in a study of chemoradiotherapy in HPV16-positive cancers. The assay was immunoSEQ multiplex PCR, and TCRdb's table has in-frame clones only and misses some. The data hold around 12,000 clones, with roughly 87% observed a single time. The starting material was blood, obtained from a patient who underwent chemoradiotherapy. These receptors were obtained from a human donor with HPV-associated anogenital cancer. The CDR3 runs from the conserved cysteine through the conserved F or W. The D gene is left open where the match is weak. Some rows have no size entry. The others give once, few or many, or a class for an expanded clone.

D	V	length	J	size	CDR3	DNA
-	TRBV10-2	13	TRBJ2-7	-	CASRPGGAYEQYF	TGCGCCAGCAGGCCGGGGGGCGCCTACGAGCAGTACTTC
-	TRBV18	13	TRBJ1-1	-	CASSQGRTAEAFF	TGTGCCAGCTCACAAGGCCGCACGGCTGAAGCTTTCTTT
TRBD2	TRBV5-5	14	TRBJ2-5	-	CASSTTSSFETQYF	TGTGCCAGCAGCACGACTAGCTCCTTCGAGACCCAGTACTTC
TRBD2	TRBV6-4	16	TRBJ2-3	-	CASSDSGTSGTDTQYF	TGTGCCAGCAGTGACTCTGGGACTAGCGGGACAGATACGCAGTATTTT
-	TRBV6-4	15	TRBJ2-1	-	CASSEVRTNYNEQFF	TGTGCCAGCAGTGAGGTCAGAACAAACTACAATGAGCAGTTCTTC
-	TRBV29-1	13	TRBJ2-1	-	CSVGQHNYNEQFF	TGCAGCGTTGGGCAACACAACTACAATGAGCAGTTCTTC
TRBD1	TRBV4-2	14	TRBJ1-5	few	CASSHTQGSQPQHF	TGTGCCAGCAGCCATACACAGGGGTCCCAGCCCCAGCATTTT
TRBD2	TRBV19	19	TRBJ2-6	-	CATTATLGLAGSGANVLTF	TGTGCCACAACGGCCACTCTGGGACTAGCGGGTTCTGGGGCCAACGTCCTGACTTTC
-	TRBV19	16	TRBJ1-4	-	CASSIGGANGNEKLFF	TGTGCCAGTAGTATAGGTGGAGCGAACGGGAATGAAAAACTGTTTTTT
-	TRBV10-1	15	TRBJ2-3	-	CASSDAVASTDTQYF	TGCGCCAGCAGTGATGCGGTAGCTAGCACAGATACGCAGTATTTT
TRBD2	TRBV6-4	17	TRBJ2-2	-	CASSSGGGTANTGELFF	TGTGCCAGCAGTAGCGGGGGGGGAACCGCGAACACCGGGGAGCTGTTTTTT
TRBD1	TRBV11-2	14	TRBJ2-7	-	CASSLDSTGGEQYF	TGTGCCAGCAGCTTAGATTCGACAGGGGGCGAGCAGTACTTC
-	TRBV18	14	TRBJ2-5	once	CASSPDYREETQYF	TGTGCCAGCTCACCCGACTACAGGGAAGAGACCCAGTACTTC
-	TRBV7-2	13	TRBJ2-7	-	CASRSQGSVEQYF	TGTGCCAGCAGGTCGCAGGGTTCGGTCGAGCAGTACTTC
-	TRBV5-1	13	TRBJ1-2	-	CASSLEGENGYTF	TGCGCCAGCAGCTTGGAGGGGGAGAATGGCTACACCTTC
TRBD1	TRBV7-9	14	TRBJ1-2	-	CASSPRQGTIGYTF	TGTGCCAGCAGCCCCAGACAGGGGACGATTGGCTACACCTTC
-	TRBV20-1	11	TRBJ1-6	-	CSVAPGEALHF	TGCAGTGTAGCCCCTGGGGAGGCCCTCCACTTT
-	TRBV7-9	13	TRBJ1-2	-	CASSHPGVGGYTF	TGTGCCAGCAGCCATCCCGGGGTGGGGGGCTACACCTTC
-	TRBV10-3	16	TRBJ2-7	-	CAIRPNKAGAVYEQYF	TGTGCCATCAGGCCCAACAAGGCGGGGGCTGTCTACGAGCAGTACTTC
-	TRBV7-2	17	TRBJ2-5	-	CASSLARQTASQETQYF	TGTGCCAGCAGCTTAGCGAGGCAAACAGCTTCCCAAGAGACCCAGTACTTC